These T cell receptor beta chains were read from a single sample in a study of Ad26.COV2.S vaccination and SARS-CoV-2 variants. TCRdb's copy holds only in-frame clones and misses some; the assay was immunoSEQ multiplex PCR. Of about 180,000 clones in the sample, 87% are singletons; the top ten hold around 6.1%. The specimen was peripheral blood, collected after recovery from COVID-19. These receptor sequences come from a human donor who had recovered from COVID-19. Both conserved end residues are part of each CDR3. Fields, in order: D gene, J gene, clone size, V gene, CDR3 DNA, CDR3 protein. A D gene is named only where the DNA matches it firmly. For some rows the clone size is stated as once, few or many, or as a class when expanded; others skip it.

d_gene: NA; j_gene: TRBJ1-2; abundance: NA; v_gene: TRBV27; CDR3nt: TGTGCCAGCAGTTACACACAGGGAGGGGGCTACACCTTC; CDR3aa: CASSYTQGGGYTF
d_gene: NA; j_gene: TRBJ1-1; abundance: NA; v_gene: TRBV10-1; CDR3nt: TGCGCCAGCAGTGAGTCACAGGGTGGGATGAAAGCTTTCTTT; CDR3aa: CASSESQGGMKAFF
d_gene: TRBD1; j_gene: TRBJ1-4; abundance: NA; v_gene: TRBV9; CDR3nt: TGTGCCAGCAGTCGAACAGGGGAGGTACTGTTTTTT; CDR3aa: CASSRTGEVLFF
d_gene: TRBD2; j_gene: TRBJ2-3; abundance: NA; v_gene: TRBV12-5; CDR3nt: TGTGCTAGTGGTCCAGGGGTAGCGGGAGGTGCATGGAGCACAGATACGCAGTATTTT; CDR3aa: CASGPGVAGGAWSTDTQYF
d_gene: NA; j_gene: TRBJ1-1; abundance: NA; v_gene: TRBV28; CDR3nt: TGTGCCAGCAGTGCTTTAACAGCGCAAGTTGAAGCTTTCTTT; CDR3aa: CASSALTAQVEAFF
d_gene: NA; j_gene: TRBJ2-7; abundance: NA; v_gene: TRBV28; CDR3nt: TGTGCCAGCATCGGGGGCCTATACGAGCAGTACTTC; CDR3aa: CASIGGLYEQYF
d_gene: NA; j_gene: TRBJ1-2; abundance: NA; v_gene: TRBV12-3/TRBV12-4; CDR3nt: TGTGCCAGCAGTTTAGGAGGGTCCAATGGCTACACCTTC; CDR3aa: CASSLGGSNGYTF
d_gene: TRBD2; j_gene: TRBJ2-5; abundance: NA; v_gene: TRBV19; CDR3nt: TGTGCCAGTAGTATTGTGACTAGCGGAAAAGAGACCCAGTACTTC; CDR3aa: CASSIVTSGKETQYF
d_gene: NA; j_gene: TRBJ1-5; abundance: NA; v_gene: TRBV30; CDR3nt: TGTGCCTGGGGGAGGGGGGGTAATCAGCCCCAGCATTTT; CDR3aa: CAWGRGGNQPQHF
d_gene: NA; j_gene: TRBJ2-2; abundance: NA; v_gene: TRBV21-1; CDR3nt: TGTGCCAGCAGCAAAGAGGTAAAGGGTTACGGGGAGCTGTTTTTT; CDR3aa: CASSKEVKGYGELFF
d_gene: NA; j_gene: TRBJ2-2; abundance: NA; v_gene: TRBV27; CDR3nt: TGTGCCAGCAGTTTAAGGCGGGGCGGGGAGCTGTTTTTT; CDR3aa: CASSLRRGGELFF
d_gene: TRBD1; j_gene: TRBJ1-2; abundance: few; v_gene: TRBV4-2; CDR3nt: TGTGCCAGCAGCCAAGCCCGGGACAGGGTGGATGGCTACACCTTC; CDR3aa: CASSQARDRVDGYTF
d_gene: NA; j_gene: TRBJ2-7; abundance: NA; v_gene: TRBV6-4; CDR3nt: TGTGCCAGCAGGAAGGGTAAACAGTACTTC; CDR3aa: CASRKGKQYF
d_gene: TRBD2; j_gene: TRBJ2-7; abundance: NA; v_gene: TRBV5-6; CDR3nt: TGTGCCAGCAGCCCTCGGGAGGTGGGCCGAGAGCAGTACTTC; CDR3aa: CASSPREVGREQYF
d_gene: TRBD2; j_gene: TRBJ2-1; abundance: NA; v_gene: TRBV7-3; CDR3nt: TGTGCCAGCAGCTCTCCCCGGGGGGGGAATGAGCAGTTCTTC; CDR3aa: CASSSPRGGNEQFF
d_gene: NA; j_gene: TRBJ1-2; abundance: NA; v_gene: TRBV28; CDR3nt: TGTGCCAGCAAGGGCAGTACCTTCTATGGCTACACCTTC; CDR3aa: CASKGSTFYGYTF
d_gene: NA; j_gene: TRBJ2-1; abundance: NA; v_gene: TRBV9; CDR3nt: TGTGCCAGCAGCGTAGCGGGGGCCTACAATGAGCAGTTCTTC; CDR3aa: CASSVAGAYNEQFF
d_gene: TRBD1; j_gene: TRBJ2-2; abundance: once; v_gene: TRBV5-1; CDR3nt: TGCGCCAGCAGCTTGTTAACAGGGGACACCGGGGAGCTGTTTTTT; CDR3aa: CASSLLTGDTGELFF
d_gene: NA; j_gene: TRBJ2-3; abundance: NA; v_gene: TRBV25-1; CDR3nt: TGTGCCAGCAGTGAAGATGCATTCGATACGCAGTATTTT; CDR3aa: CASSEDAFDTQYF
d_gene: NA; j_gene: TRBJ2-7; abundance: NA; v_gene: TRBV14; CDR3nt: TGTGCCAGCAGCCGTCAGGGGAACGAGCAGTACTTC; CDR3aa: CASSRQGNEQYF
d_gene: NA; j_gene: TRBJ2-5; abundance: NA; v_gene: TRBV6-2/TRBV6-3; CDR3nt: TGTGCCAGCAGCCCCTTAGAGACAGAGGGTCTCCAAGAGACCCAGTACTTC; CDR3aa: CASSPLETEGLQETQYF
d_gene: NA; j_gene: TRBJ2-7; abundance: NA; v_gene: TRBV7-2; CDR3nt: TGTGCCAGCAGCTTATCCCGAACGAGGGAGCAGTACTTC; CDR3aa: CASSLSRTREQYF
d_gene: NA; j_gene: TRBJ2-2; abundance: NA; v_gene: TRBV10-3; CDR3nt: TGTGCCATCAGTGAGTCCCTGGGAGGCACCGGGGAGCTGTTTTTT; CDR3aa: CAISESLGGTGELFF
d_gene: TRBD1; j_gene: TRBJ2-7; abundance: NA; v_gene: TRBV6-5; CDR3nt: TGTGCCAGCAGTACCGGGACAGGGGTCTCCTACGAGCAGTACTTC; CDR3aa: CASSTGTGVSYEQYF
d_gene: TRBD2; j_gene: TRBJ2-3; abundance: NA; v_gene: TRBV3-1/TRBV3-2; CDR3nt: TGTGCCAGCAGCCTCTTGGGAGGGGCGAACACAGATACGCAGTATTTT; CDR3aa: CASSLLGGANTDTQYF
d_gene: NA; j_gene: TRBJ2-3; abundance: NA; v_gene: TRBV27; CDR3nt: TGTGCCAGCAGTTTCTTGGTCGGCACTCCGACCACGGCAGCGTCGCAGTATTTT; CDR3aa: CASSFLVGTPTTAASQYF
d_gene: NA; j_gene: TRBJ1-3; abundance: once; v_gene: TRBV11-2; CDR3nt: TGTGCCAGCAGCTTAAGTCCCGGCGCCTCTGGAAACACCATATATTTT; CDR3aa: CASSLSPGASGNTIYF
d_gene: NA; j_gene: TRBJ1-1; abundance: NA; v_gene: TRBV3-1/TRBV3-2; CDR3nt: TGTGCCAGCAGCCCAGGGACACGAGGGGAAGCTTTCTTT; CDR3aa: CASSPGTRGEAFF
d_gene: TRBD2; j_gene: TRBJ2-5; abundance: NA; v_gene: TRBV4-2; CDR3nt: TGTGCCAGCAGCCGAGCGGGGGGGTCTGGGGAGACCCAGTACTTC; CDR3aa: CASSRAGGSGETQYF
d_gene: TRBD1; j_gene: TRBJ2-2; abundance: NA; v_gene: TRBV3-1/TRBV3-2; CDR3nt: TGTGCCAGCAGCCAGACAGGGGGCAACACCGGGGAGCTGTTTTTT; CDR3aa: CASSQTGGNTGELFF
d_gene: NA; j_gene: TRBJ2-1; abundance: NA; v_gene: TRBV5-1; CDR3nt: TGCGCCAGCAGCTTGGAGGACGGGTCCTACAATGAGCAGTTCTTC; CDR3aa: CASSLEDGSYNEQFF
d_gene: TRBD2; j_gene: TRBJ2-5; abundance: NA; v_gene: TRBV7-2; CDR3nt: TGTGCCAGCAGCAAATCTAGCGGGAGAGGGGAGACCCAGTACTTC; CDR3aa: CASSKSSGRGETQYF
d_gene: NA; j_gene: TRBJ2-5; abundance: NA; v_gene: TRBV7-9; CDR3nt: TGTGCCAGCAGCTTATGGGGGGCACTAGAGACCCAGTACTTC; CDR3aa: CASSLWGALETQYF
d_gene: NA; j_gene: TRBJ2-5; abundance: NA; v_gene: TRBV11-2; CDR3nt: TGTGCCAGCAGCTTAGGACCGTACCAAGAGACCCAGTACTTC; CDR3aa: CASSLGPYQETQYF
d_gene: TRBD2; j_gene: TRBJ2-1; abundance: NA; v_gene: TRBV3-1/TRBV3-2; CDR3nt: TGTGCCAGCAGCCACTCACTAGGGCGGGGGGGCCAAAATGAGCAGTTCTTC; CDR3aa: CASSHSLGRGGQNEQFF
d_gene: TRBD2; j_gene: TRBJ2-5; abundance: NA; v_gene: TRBV12-5; CDR3nt: TGTGCTAGTGGGACATCCGGGACTAGCGGGGGGCCTATGGAGACCCAGTACTTC; CDR3aa: CASGTSGTSGGPMETQYF
d_gene: TRBD1; j_gene: TRBJ1-1; abundance: NA; v_gene: TRBV5-1; CDR3nt: TGCGCCAGCAGCTTGGGGACAGGGAGAGCCTCGAACACTGAAGCTTTCTTT; CDR3aa: CASSLGTGRASNTEAFF
d_gene: NA; j_gene: TRBJ2-7; abundance: NA; v_gene: TRBV25-1; CDR3nt: TGTGCCAGCACCAAGCCAGGGGTCTACGAGCAGTACTTC; CDR3aa: CASTKPGVYEQYF
d_gene: NA; j_gene: TRBJ1-1; abundance: NA; v_gene: TRBV29-1; CDR3nt: TGCAGCGTTGAGAAGGGGGTGGGCACTGAAGCTTTCTTT; CDR3aa: CSVEKGVGTEAFF
d_gene: TRBD1; j_gene: TRBJ2-7; abundance: NA; v_gene: TRBV5-1; CDR3nt: TGCGCCAGCAGCCCGGTCGGGGACAGGGGACTCTACGAGCAGTACTTC; CDR3aa: CASSPVGDRGLYEQYF
d_gene: TRBD2; j_gene: TRBJ2-3; abundance: NA; v_gene: TRBV3-1/TRBV3-2; CDR3nt: TGTGCCAGCAGCCAAGAGGGCCTAGCGGGAGGGGTAGATACGCAGTATTTT; CDR3aa: CASSQEGLAGGVDTQYF
d_gene: TRBD2; j_gene: TRBJ2-1; abundance: NA; v_gene: TRBV9; CDR3nt: TGTGCCAGCAGCCCTGGACTAGCAGCCTACAATGAGCAGTTCTTC; CDR3aa: CASSPGLAAYNEQFF
d_gene: TRBD1; j_gene: TRBJ1-3; abundance: NA; v_gene: TRBV29-1; CDR3nt: TGCAGCGTGCAACAGGGGATAAGCTCTGGAAACACCATATATTTT; CDR3aa: CSVQQGISSGNTIYF
d_gene: NA; j_gene: TRBJ1-1; abundance: NA; v_gene: TRBV11-2; CDR3nt: TGTGCCAGCAGCTTAGATTGGAAGACTTTCTTT; CDR3aa: CASSLDWKTFF
d_gene: TRBD2; j_gene: TRBJ2-1; abundance: NA; v_gene: TRBV4-2; CDR3nt: TGTGCCAGCAGCCAAGATCGCGGGGGAGTGGGTGAGCAGTTCTTC; CDR3aa: CASSQDRGGVGEQFF
d_gene: TRBD1; j_gene: TRBJ1-1; abundance: NA; v_gene: TRBV29-1; CDR3nt: TGCAGCGCTGGCGGACAGGGGTTTTCGCGGGAGACTGAAGCTTTCTTT; CDR3aa: CSAGGQGFSRETEAFF
d_gene: NA; j_gene: TRBJ1-5; abundance: few; v_gene: TRBV20-1; CDR3nt: TGCAGTGCTAGAGGGCCAGGCGGCCAGCATTTT; CDR3aa: CSARGPGGQHF
d_gene: NA; j_gene: TRBJ1-5; abundance: NA; v_gene: TRBV7-2; CDR3nt: TGTGCCAGCAGCTTAGGTCGTGTAAATCAGCCCCAGCATTTT; CDR3aa: CASSLGRVNQPQHF
d_gene: NA; j_gene: TRBJ2-3; abundance: NA; v_gene: TRBV7-9; CDR3nt: TGTGCCAGCAGCTTAGCGCACGGGGATACGCAGTATTTT; CDR3aa: CASSLAHGDTQYF